Listed below are T cell receptor beta chains from one sample, sequenced in a study of T-cell reconstitution after alpha-beta-depleted transplantation in children. TCRdb called the PCR reads again in MiXCR, with one record for every CDR3 protein. The profile covers hundreds of thousands of distinct CDR3 sequences, with roughly 15% appearing a single time and approximately 1% taken by the ten largest. The starting material was PBMCs from the stem cell graft donor, obtained from the stem cell graft. Every receptor here comes from a human donor who donated a stem cell graft to a child with acute myeloid leukemia. CDR3s include the opening cysteine and the closing phenylalanine or tryptophan. D genes are given only for firm matches. Size is stated for part of the rows, as once, few or many counts, or as a class when the clone is expanded.

v_gene	j_gene	abundance	d_gene	CDR3nt	CDR3aa
TRBV4-2	TRBJ1-3	few	-	TGTGCCAGCAGCCAACAGGCGTGGACGGGACTGCCCTCTGGAAACACCATATATTTT	CASSQQAWTGLPSGNTIYF
TRBV12-3/TRBV12-4	TRBJ1-3	few	-	TGTGCCAGCAGCGACAGGTTTCAAGTTTGGAACACCATATATTTT	CASSDRFQVWNTIYF
TRBV19	TRBJ2-1	many	TRBD2	TGTGCCAGTACCCCTAGCGGGGCTAGCAATGAGCAGTTCTTC	CASTPSGASNEQFF
TRBV29-1	TRBJ2-7	-	TRBD1	TGCAGCGTTGCCCCCCCAGGGGGATTGAGCTCCTACGAGCAGTACTTC	CSVAPPGGLSSYEQYF
TRBV4-3	TRBJ2-7	-	-	TGCGCCAGCAGCCAGAAGATCGGACTGGCCTACGAGCAGTACTTC	CASSQKIGLAYEQYF
TRBV7-6	TRBJ1-1	many	-	TGTGCCAGCAGCTTATCATTCCAGGGCCCTCGAATCACAGGGAACACTGAAGCTTTCTTT	CASSLSFQGPRITGNTEAFF
TRBV29-1	TRBJ1-1	many	-	TGCAGCGTTGTGCTGGGGGGGAACACTGAAGCTTTCTTT	CSVVLGGNTEAFF
TRBV20-1	TRBJ2-7	many	-	TGCAGTGCTAGCCAGGGCTTCGAGCAGTACTTC	CSASQGFEQYF
TRBV12-3/TRBV12-4	TRBJ1-1	-	-	TGTGCCAGCAGTTTTTGGTCTGGGCAGGGCGGTGAAGCTTTCTTT	CASSFWSGQGGEAFF
TRBV20-1	TRBJ2-1	many	-	TGCAGTGCGATCAAGGTGAGCTCCTACAATGAGCAGTTCTTC	CSAIKVSSYNEQFF
TRBV6-5	TRBJ2-5	many	TRBD2	TGTGCCAGCAGTTTCTTCCCTAGCGGGGTACAAGAGACCCAGTACTTC	CASSFFPSGVQETQYF
TRBV29-1	TRBJ2-2	-	TRBD1	TGCAGCGTTGCGACAGGGGGCGCCGACGGGGAGCTGTTTTTT	CSVATGGADGELFF
TRBV7-8	TRBJ2-1	-	-	TGTGCCAGCAGCTTATATCCCCTCGATGATGAGCAGTTCTTC	CASSLYPLDDEQFF
TRBV7-9	TRBJ1-5	-	TRBD1	TGTGCCAGCAGCTTAGGGACAGGGACAAGCAATCAGCCCCAGCATTTT	CASSLGTGTSNQPQHF
TRBV12-3/TRBV12-4	TRBJ2-4	few	-	TGTGCCAGCAGAGGATCTAGCGCTGGATTTGCCAAAAACATTCAGTACTTC	CASRGSSAGFAKNIQYF
TRBV28	TRBJ1-2	-	-	TGTGCCAGCAGTCTATGGGGCGCATATGGCTACACCTTC	CASSLWGAYGYTF
TRBV7-9	TRBJ2-5	few	TRBD1	TGTGCCAGCAGTTCACGGGACAGGGTAGAGACCCAGTACTTC	CASSSRDRVETQYF
TRBV5-5	TRBJ1-5	few	-	TGTGCCAGCAGCTTGGAGGGAGGGGTCGGTCAGCCCCAGCATTTT	CASSLEGGVGQPQHF
TRBV4-3	TRBJ1-1	few	TRBD1	TGCGCCAGCAGCCAAGCCTCAGGGGGGAACACTGAAGCTTTCTTT	CASSQASGGNTEAFF
TRBV20-1	TRBJ1-1	many	TRBD1	TGCAGTGCTTACAGGGGAATTTCCACTGAAGCTTTCTTT	CSAYRGISTEAFF
TRBV3-1	TRBJ1-5	-	TRBD1	TGTGCCAGCAGTCCCGGACAGGGTAAGGATTATAGCAATCAGCCCCAGCATTTT	CASSPGQGKDYSNQPQHF
TRBV30	TRBJ2-7	few	-	TGTGCCTGGAGCCATATCAAGGAGCAGTACTTC	CAWSHIKEQYF
TRBV20-1	TRBJ1-4	-	-	TGCAGTGCTAGACCGGGACGGGCTAATGAAAAACTGTTTTTT	CSARPGRANEKLFF
TRBV24-1	TRBJ2-1	-	TRBD2	TGTGCCACCAGTGATTTGCCCGGACTAGCGGGTCTTCATGAGCAGTTCTTC	CATSDLPGLAGLHEQFF
TRBV18	TRBJ2-3	-	-	TGTGCCAGCTCAGTTACGACTGGGGTCAACACAGATACGCAGTATTTT	CASSVTTGVNTDTQYF
TRBV20-1	TRBJ2-3	few	TRBD1	TGCAGTGCCCAAATCCCGGGACAGGGTACAGATACGCAGTATTTT	CSAQIPGQGTDTQYF